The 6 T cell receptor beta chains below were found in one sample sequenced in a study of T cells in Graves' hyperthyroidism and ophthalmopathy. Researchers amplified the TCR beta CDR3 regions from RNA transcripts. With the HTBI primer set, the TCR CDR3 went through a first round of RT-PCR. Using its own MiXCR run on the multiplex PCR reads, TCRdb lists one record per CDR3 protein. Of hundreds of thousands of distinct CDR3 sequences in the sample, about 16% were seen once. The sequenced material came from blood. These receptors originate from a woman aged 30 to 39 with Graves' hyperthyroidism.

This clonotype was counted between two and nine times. The CDR3 bases are TGCAGCGGGAGCCGGACGAACACTGAAGCTTTCTTT. Translation gives CSGSRTNTEAFF. This rearrangement joins TRBV29-1 to TRBJ1-1; no reliable D call. With 7 bases removed from V and 1 base from J, the gap between germline ends came to 10 bases. Germline V lookup: CDR1 SQVTM, CDR2 ANQGSEA. The CDR3 covers 12 residues.

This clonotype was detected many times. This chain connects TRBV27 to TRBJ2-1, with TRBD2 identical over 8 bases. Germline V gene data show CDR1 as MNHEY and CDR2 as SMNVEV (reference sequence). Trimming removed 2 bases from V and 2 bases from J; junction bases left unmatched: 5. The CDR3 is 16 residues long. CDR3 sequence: CASSLRRSGAYNEQFF. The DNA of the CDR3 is TGTGCCAGCAGTTTAAGACGTAGCGGGGCCTACAATGAGCAGTTCTTC.

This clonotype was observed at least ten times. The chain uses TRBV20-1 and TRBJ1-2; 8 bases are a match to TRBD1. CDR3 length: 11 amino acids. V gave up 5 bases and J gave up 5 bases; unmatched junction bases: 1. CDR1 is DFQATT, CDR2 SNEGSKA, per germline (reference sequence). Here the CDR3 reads CSARTGYGYTF. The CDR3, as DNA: TGCAGTGCTCGGACAGGGTATGGCTACACCTTC.

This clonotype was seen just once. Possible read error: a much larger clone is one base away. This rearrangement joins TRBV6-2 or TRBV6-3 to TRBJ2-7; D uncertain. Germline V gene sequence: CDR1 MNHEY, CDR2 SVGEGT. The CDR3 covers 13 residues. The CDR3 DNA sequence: TGTGCCGGCAGTCGGGCTGGGTCCTACGAGCAGTACTTC. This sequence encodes CAGSRAGSYEQYF.

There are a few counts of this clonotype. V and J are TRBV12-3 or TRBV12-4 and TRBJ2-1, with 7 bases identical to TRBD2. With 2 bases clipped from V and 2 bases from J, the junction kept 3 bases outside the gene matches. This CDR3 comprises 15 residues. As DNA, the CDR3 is TGTGCCAGCAGTTTACCCGGGGGGACCTACAATGAGCAGTTCTTC. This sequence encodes CASSLPGGTYNEQFF.

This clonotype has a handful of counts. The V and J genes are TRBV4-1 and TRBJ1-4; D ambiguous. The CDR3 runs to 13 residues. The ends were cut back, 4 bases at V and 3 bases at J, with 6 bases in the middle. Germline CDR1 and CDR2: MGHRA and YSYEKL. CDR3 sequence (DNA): TGCGCCAGCAGCCTAAGCCCTAATGAAAAACTGTTTTTT. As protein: CASSLSPNEKLFF.